Listed here are 5 T cell receptor beta chains from one sample, sequenced in a study of blood T cell repertoires in COVID-19. TCRdb keeps only in-frame clones here, not all; method: immunoSEQ multiplex PCR. The repertoire consists of around 260,000 clones, with roughly 90% occurring once and the leading ten covering over 2%. Sample: peripheral blood. The receptor set was obtained from a woman between 25 and 40 years old with COVID-19, enrolled during active disease.

The chain employs TRBV6-5 and TRBJ1-5; D possibly corresponds to TRBD1 (6 bases). V lost 6 bases to trimming and J lost 5 bases, with 14 bases between them. Germline V CDR1 and CDR2: MNHEY, SVGAGI. CDR3 length: 14 residues. CDR3 bases: TGTGCCAGCAGATTCGACAGGCTCGATCAGCCCCAGCATTTT. This gives the protein CASRFDRLDQPQHF.

The V gene is TRBV5-8, the J gene TRBJ2-7, with 10 bases identical to TRBD1. Trimming took 4 bases from V and 6 from J; bases not matched to a gene: 10. Germline lookup yields CDR1 SGHTS and CDR2 YDEGEE. This CDR3 has 15 residues. The CDR3 DNA reads TGTGCCAGCAGCCCCCGGGACAGGGGTTCTGCCGAGCAGTACTTC. This translates into CASSPRDRGSAEQYF.

V usage is TRBV15 and J usage is TRBJ2-1; 7 nucleotides align to TRBD2. CDR3 length equals 17 residues. Germline-derived CDR1 and CDR2 are LNHNV and YYDKDF (reference sequence). The trim removed 1 base at V and 9 bases at J, leaving 15 bases unmatched. In nucleotides, the CDR3 is TGTGCCACCAGCAGAGGGTCGGCTACCCGGGAGGACGGTGAGCAGTTCTTC. This gives the protein CATSRGSATREDGEQFF.

V and J are TRBV5-1 and TRBJ2-1; no reliable D call. V lost 0 bases to trimming and J lost 0 bases, with 10 bases between them. CDR1 and CDR2 (germline): SGHRS, YFSETQ. The CDR3 sequence is 16 residues long. CDR3 DNA: TGCGCCAGCAGCTTGGCCCCACAAAGCTCCTACAATGAGCAGTTCTTC. Its translation is CASSLAPQSSYNEQFF.

The chain has TRBV5-1 and TRBJ2-1; D perhaps matches TRBD2 (5 bases). V shed 0 bases and J shed 8 bases, with 6 bases lying between them. The CDR3 contains 12 residues. Germline assignment: CDR1 SGHRS and CDR2 YFSETQ. The CDR3: CASSLDGDEQFF. CDR3 DNA: TGCGCCAGCAGCTTGGACGGGGATGAGCAGTTCTTC.